This T cell receptor beta chain was profiled in a study of T-cell reconstitution after alpha-beta-depleted transplantation in children. Study findings and constraints: Most T-cell counts and diversity one year after the transplant came from T cells that were newly produced. Surviving recipient T cells and thymic progenitors accounted for the high day-60 TCRbeta diversity observed in some patients.

This sample's TCRbeta library carried unique molecular identifier barcodes. Each CDR3 protein gets one entry after TCRdb re-called the PCR reads with MiXCR. The sample lists under 250,000 distinct CDR3 sequences, about 7% occurring once. Trimming stripped 3 bases from V and 5 bases from J, with 8 bases between. CDR1 is DFQATT and CDR2 is SNEGSKA in the germline V gene (reference sequence). The CDR3 is 12 amino acids. To note about this clonotype: Its specificity is unknown.

This sample comprised PBMCs, obtained before TCRalphabeta/CD19-depleted stem cell transplant. The V call is TRBV20-1, the J call TRBJ2-1; D uncertain. The TCR sequence derives from a boy younger than 10 with acute lymphoblastic leukemia, due to receive a stem cell transplant. CDR3 DNA: TGCAGTGCTAGTACAGTGAACAATGAGCAGTTCTTC. It specifies CSASTVNNEQFF.